The subject of this entry is one TCR beta chain. Its antigen is not yet known. No much larger clonotype is one base removed from it; base qualities were not supplied. Library generation was performed with multiplex PCR. Sequencing was performed on an Illumina HiSeq 2500. TCRbeta libraries were built by three rounds of nested PCR using primers (Table S4), following protocols modified from ARM-PCR. Before sequencing, PCR products in the 200-500 bp range were cut out of the gel and cleaned up using the QIAquick gel extraction kit. The paper's processing steps were these. Reads were cleaned with Trimmomatic, merged with FLASH into complete CDR3 sequences, and assigned to V(D)J germline segments with MiTCR. VDJtools was used to compute clonal diversity as the inverse Simpson's index. A read counted as productive if the sequence was in-frame and lacked a premature stop codon. TCRdb handled the public reads itself, with Q25 trimming in fastp and clone calling in MiXCR, and kept productive beta chains. Identical CDR3 protein sequences are pooled into one entry, listed with their most common genes and DNA. Here the V and J calls rest on TCRdb's processing, not on the authors' analysis. Present in this sample are some 97,000 distinct CDR3 sequences, over 55% of which were seen just once. In total, the top ten clones hold 15% to 20% of the sample.

Bulk unsorted tissue served as the source for RNA extraction, and RNA quality was assessed using a NanoDrop ND-1000 and an Agilent 2100. For the normal lung samples, distant non-tumor tissue was collected more than 3 cm away from the tumor edge. Donors were newly diagnosed lung cancer patients admitted for thoracic surgery in China between August and November 2014, without prior chemotherapy. The study excluded patients who had received radiotherapy or chemotherapy before or who had another cancer at the same time. Pieces of surgical tissue measuring about 1-2.1 cm3 were kept in RNAlater solution and held at -80 degrees C until needed. The record originates from a study of tumor and adjacent non-tumor tissue in lung cancer (dated by TCRdb to 2016 to 2019). General notes on the study: Of the cohort, about 11 patients had adenocarcinoma, 2 had squamous cell carcinoma and 1 had small cell lung cancer. Among the roughly 15 patients, ages ranged from roughly 30 to 76 years, around 10 were men and 5 were women, and disease was TNM stage I to III. A total of about 130 million productive TCRbeta reads were generated by sequencing, corresponding to an average of about 4.2 million reads per sample. The study compared bulk TCRbeta repertoires from lung tumor tissue and matched distant non-tumor lung tissue of more than 12 lung cancer patients. Around 30 paired specimens, one tumor and one normal lung sample per patient, were profiled by TCRbeta CDR3 sequencing.

There are 15 amino acids in the CDR3, from cysteine to phenylalanine inclusive. Kept here is only the CDR3 DNA, which spans 45 bases and is read in frame from base 1. The CDR1 and CDR2 encoded by the germline V gene (reference sequence) are SGHKS and YYEKEE. V is shortened by 4 bases, J by 4 bases, and the region joining them spans 18 bases. What the work shows at the level of the full study, not this receptor alone: TCR diversity (inverse Simpson) was significantly higher in tumor than in normal lung tissue (roughly 430 vs 170, P = 0.0075, Mann-Whitney U test). TCR diversity was significantly higher in younger patients, and higher tumor TCR diversity was associated with shorter overall and disease-free survival. Neither the sequencing platform nor unique molecular identifiers are named or mentioned anywhere in the methods. Only around 16 patients were in the cohort, and the authors stated that larger samples and more detailed clinical data are needed. The top 100 clones made up a significantly larger cumulative share of the repertoire in normal lung than in tumor tissue. Because peripheral blood was not sequenced, blood TCRbeta repertoires in the lung cancer patients of the study were not examined.

The rearrangement joined TRBV5-5 to TRBJ2-7; TRBD2 is a possible D gene, resting on 6 matching bases. This receptor was taken from a man aged 30 to 39 with non-small cell lung cancer. Sequencing input: distant non-tumor lung tissue. CDR3 region: CASSQGGAGPYEQYF. The DNA reads TGTGCCAGCAGCCAGGGCGGGGCCGGGCCATACGAGCAGTACTTC.